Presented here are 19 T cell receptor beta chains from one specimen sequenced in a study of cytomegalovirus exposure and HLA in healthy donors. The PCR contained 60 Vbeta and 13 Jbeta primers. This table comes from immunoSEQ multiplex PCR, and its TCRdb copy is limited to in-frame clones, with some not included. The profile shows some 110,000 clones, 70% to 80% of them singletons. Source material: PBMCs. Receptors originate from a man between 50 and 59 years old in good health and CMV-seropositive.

The CDR3 DNA follows: TGTGCCAGCAGCTTTCGACAGGGAGGTAGCGGCTACAATGAGCAGTTCTTC. This encodes CASSFRQGGSGYNEQFF. The gene calls are TRBV7-6 and TRBJ2-1; maybe TRBD1 (7 bases). Trimming shortened V by 3 bases and J by 3 bases, and 18 bases separated the two germline ends. Per the germline V gene, CDR1 is SGHVS and CDR2 is FNYEAQ. The length of the CDR3 is 17 residues.

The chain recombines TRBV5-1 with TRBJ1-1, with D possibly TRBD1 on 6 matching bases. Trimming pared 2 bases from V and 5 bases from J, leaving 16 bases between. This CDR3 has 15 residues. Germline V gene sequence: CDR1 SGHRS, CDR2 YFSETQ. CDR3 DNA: TGCGCCAGCAGCTTCTTGCCAGGGGCAGGTACTGAAGCTTTCTTT. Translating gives CASSFLPGAGTEAFF.

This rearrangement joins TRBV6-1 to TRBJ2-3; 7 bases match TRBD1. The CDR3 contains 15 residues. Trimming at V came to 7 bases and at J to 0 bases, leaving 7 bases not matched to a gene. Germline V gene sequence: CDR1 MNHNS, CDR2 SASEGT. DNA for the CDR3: TGTGCCAGCAACCGACAGGGCGGTAGCACAGATACGCAGTATTTT. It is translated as CASNRQGGSTDTQYF.

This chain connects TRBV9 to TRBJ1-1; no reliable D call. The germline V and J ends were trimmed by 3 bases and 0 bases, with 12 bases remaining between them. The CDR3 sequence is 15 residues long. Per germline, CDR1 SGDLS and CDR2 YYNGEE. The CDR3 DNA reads TGTGCCAGCAGCGGACACGTACACATGAACACTGAAGCTTTCTTT. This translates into CASSGHVHMNTEAFF.

The CDR3: CASSLYGQGNSYEQYF. CDR3 nucleotide sequence: TGTGCCAGCAGTTTATACGGGCAGGGGAACTCCTACGAGCAGTACTTC. The chain recombines TRBV27 with TRBJ2-7, with D possibly TRBD1 on 6 matching bases. The CDR3 consists of 16 residues. From germline, CDR1 is MNHEY and CDR2 SMNVEV (reference sequence). Trimming stripped 1 base from V and 0 bases from J, with 13 bases between.

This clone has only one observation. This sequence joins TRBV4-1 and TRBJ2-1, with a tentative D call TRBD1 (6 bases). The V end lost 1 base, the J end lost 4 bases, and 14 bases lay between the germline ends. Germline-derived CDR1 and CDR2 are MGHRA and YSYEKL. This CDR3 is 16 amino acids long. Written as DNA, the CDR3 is TGCGCCAGCAGCCAAGTTCCCGGGGACATTTACAATGAGCAGTTCTTC. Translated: CASSQVPGDIYNEQFF.

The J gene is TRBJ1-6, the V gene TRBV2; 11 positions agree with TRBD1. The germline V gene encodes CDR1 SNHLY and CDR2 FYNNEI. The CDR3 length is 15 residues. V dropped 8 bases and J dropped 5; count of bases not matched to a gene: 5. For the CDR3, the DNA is TGTGCCAGCCAGGACAGGGGGCGGAATAATTCACCCCTCCACTTT. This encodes CASQDRGRNNSPLHF. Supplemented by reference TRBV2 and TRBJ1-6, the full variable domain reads EPEVTQTPSHQVTQMGQEVILRCVPISNHLYFYWYRQILGQKVEFLVSFYNNEISEKSEIFDDQFSVERPDGSNFTLKIRSTKLEDSAMYFCASQDRGRNNSPLHFGNGTRLTVT.

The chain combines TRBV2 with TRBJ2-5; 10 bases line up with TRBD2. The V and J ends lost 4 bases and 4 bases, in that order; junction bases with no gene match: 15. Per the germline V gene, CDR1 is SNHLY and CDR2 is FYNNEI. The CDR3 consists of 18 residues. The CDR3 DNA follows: TGTGCCAGCAGTGCTAGGGCTAGCGGGAGCTTAGGGGGAGAGACCCAGTACTTC. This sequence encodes CASSARASGSLGGETQYF.

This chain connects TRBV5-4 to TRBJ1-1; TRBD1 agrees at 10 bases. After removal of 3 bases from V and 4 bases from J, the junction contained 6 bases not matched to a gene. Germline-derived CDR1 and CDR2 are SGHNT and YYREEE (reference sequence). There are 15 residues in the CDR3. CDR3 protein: CASSSLTGGGTEAFF. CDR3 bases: TGTGCCAGCAGCTCCCTGACAGGGGGCGGCACTGAAGCTTTCTTT.

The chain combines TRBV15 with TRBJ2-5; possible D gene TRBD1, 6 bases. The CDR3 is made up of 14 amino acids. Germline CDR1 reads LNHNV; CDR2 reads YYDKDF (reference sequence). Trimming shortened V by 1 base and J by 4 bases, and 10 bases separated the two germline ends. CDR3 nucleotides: TGTGCCACCAGCAGAGTTACAGGGCGAGAGACCCAGTACTTC. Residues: CATSRVTGRETQYF.

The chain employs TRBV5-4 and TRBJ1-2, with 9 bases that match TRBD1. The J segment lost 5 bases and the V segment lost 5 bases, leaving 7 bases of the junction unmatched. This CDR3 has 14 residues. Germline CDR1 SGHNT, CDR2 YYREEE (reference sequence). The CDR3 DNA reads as TGTGCCAGCAGTGCGACAGGGGGGGGGTATGGCTACACCTTC. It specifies CASSATGGGYGYTF.

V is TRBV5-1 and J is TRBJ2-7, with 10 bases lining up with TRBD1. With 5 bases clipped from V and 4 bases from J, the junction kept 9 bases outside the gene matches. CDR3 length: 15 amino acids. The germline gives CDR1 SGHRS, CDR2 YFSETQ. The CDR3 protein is CASSTHGTGAYEQYF. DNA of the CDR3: TGCGCCAGCAGTACCCACGGGACAGGGGCTTACGAGCAGTACTTC.

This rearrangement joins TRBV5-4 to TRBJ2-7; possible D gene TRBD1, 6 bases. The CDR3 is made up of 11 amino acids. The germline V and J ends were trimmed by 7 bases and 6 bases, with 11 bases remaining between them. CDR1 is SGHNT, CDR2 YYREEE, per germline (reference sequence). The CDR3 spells CASGGTSEQYF. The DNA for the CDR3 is TGTGCCAGCGGTGGGACATCCGAGCAGTACTTC. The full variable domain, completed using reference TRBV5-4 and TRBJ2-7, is ETGVTQSPTHLIKTRGQQVTLRCSSQSGHNTVSWYQQALGQGPQFIFQYYREEENGRGNFPPRFSGLQFPNYSSELNVNALELDDSALYLCASGGTSEQYFGPGTRLTVT.

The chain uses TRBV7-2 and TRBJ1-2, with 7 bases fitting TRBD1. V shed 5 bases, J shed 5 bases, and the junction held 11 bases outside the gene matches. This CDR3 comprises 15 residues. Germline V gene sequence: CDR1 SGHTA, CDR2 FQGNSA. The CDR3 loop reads CASSGVGTATYGYTF. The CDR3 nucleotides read TGTGCCAGCAGCGGCGTGGGGACAGCAACGTATGGCTACACCTTC.

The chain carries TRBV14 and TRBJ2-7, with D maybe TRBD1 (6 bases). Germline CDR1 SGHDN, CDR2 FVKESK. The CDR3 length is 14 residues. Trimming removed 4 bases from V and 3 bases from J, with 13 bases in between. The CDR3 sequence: CASSRGQELYEQYF. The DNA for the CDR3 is TGTGCCAGCAGCCGGGGACAAGAACTCTACGAGCAGTACTTC.

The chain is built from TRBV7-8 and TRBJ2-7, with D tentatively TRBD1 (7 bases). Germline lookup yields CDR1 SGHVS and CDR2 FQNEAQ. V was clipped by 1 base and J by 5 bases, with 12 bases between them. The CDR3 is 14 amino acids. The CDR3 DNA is TGTGCCAGCAGCTTAGAGGAGGGGGCCCACGAGCAGTACTTC. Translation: CASSLEEGAHEQYF.

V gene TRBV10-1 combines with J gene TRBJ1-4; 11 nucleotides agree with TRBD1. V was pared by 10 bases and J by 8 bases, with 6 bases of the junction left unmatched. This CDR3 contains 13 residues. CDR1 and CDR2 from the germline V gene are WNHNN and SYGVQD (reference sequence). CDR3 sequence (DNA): TGCGCCACCCCGGGACAGGGGGGCGAAAAACTGTTTTTT. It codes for CATPGQGGEKLFF.

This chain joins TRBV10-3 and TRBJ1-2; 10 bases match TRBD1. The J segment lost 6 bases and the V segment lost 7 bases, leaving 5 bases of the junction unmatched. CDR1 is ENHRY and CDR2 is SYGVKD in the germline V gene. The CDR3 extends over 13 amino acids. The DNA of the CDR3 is TGTGCCATCAATCCGGACAGGGGGAATGGCTACACCTTC. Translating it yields CAINPDRGNGYTF.

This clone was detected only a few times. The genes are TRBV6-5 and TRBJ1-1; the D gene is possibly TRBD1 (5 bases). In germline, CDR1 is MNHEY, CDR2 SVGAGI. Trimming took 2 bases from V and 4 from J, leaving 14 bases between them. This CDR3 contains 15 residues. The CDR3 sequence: CASSYRAGFATEAFF. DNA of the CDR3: TGTGCCAGCAGTTACAGGGCAGGGTTTGCCACTGAAGCTTTCTTT.